This T cell receptor beta chain was profiled in a study of blood T cell repertoires in COVID-19 (dated by TCRdb to about 2020). Describing the broader study: Collaborator samples came from the United States, Italy and Spain and covered acute and convalescent phases of COVID-19. The material from the prospective study consisted of cDNA or gDNA derived from T cells, B-cell-depleted T cells, or PBMCs. The dataset comprised deeply sampled blood TCRbeta repertoires from subjects exposed to, actively infected with, or recovered from COVID-19. The repertoires were made available in a free public database intended to serve as a resource for research on the immune response to SARS-CoV-2. The samples were drawn from the first 160 participants of the ongoing ImmuneRACE study and from under 1,500 subjects provided by 6 global collaborators. The sample metadata nearly always contained a de-identified subject ID, COVID-19 status, age in years and sex. Where HLA class I and class II types were available, the types were taken from metadata supplied by the sample provider, not from assay-based typing. Paper-wide results and their limitations: The quantity of clinical and demographic metadata differed by source and by participant and was supplied without curation.

This clone was picked up one time. The clone's antigen remains unknown. Within one base of it there is no much larger clone, and no base qualities were kept. The junction shows trimming of 5 bases on V and 4 bases on J, and the gene matches do not reach 5 bases of it. Via the germline V gene, CDR1 is SGHAT and CDR2 FQNNGV. The CDR3 spans 15 residues, from the cysteine through the phenylalanine. Just the 45-base CDR3 DNA is kept, in frame starting at base 1. The immunoSEQ Assay, a bias-controlled multiplex PCR, was used to amplify TCRbeta CDR3 regions from genomic DNA. Under the source paper's analysis protocol: The number of nucleated cells in each sample was estimated from the amplification of reference gene primers within the assay. To quantify the absolute abundance of each unique TCRbeta CDR3 rearrangement, sequence reads were collapsed and filtered. Productive Simpson clonality was computed per sample as the square root of Simpson's diversity index over productive rearrangements. This is the immuneACCESS table as TCRdb keeps it, with only in-frame sequences that have V and J called. A part of the clones is gone; compared with another copy, unresolved V genes explain less than half, and the rest is unexplained. The V and J calls and the clone size are those of that table, but D and trimming were determined from the DNA. This sample holds more than 200,000 clones; about nine tenths were observed only once. The ten largest clones add up to less than 2% of the sample.

Participants in the prospective study were aged roughly 18 to 95 years, lived in 20 to 30 United States geographic areas, and enrolled through a virtual design. In the prospective study, participants were assigned to cohorts based on the clinical history participants reported in a screening survey and a study questionnaire. Recovered participants in ImmuneRACE Cohort 3 were defined by two consecutive negative NP/OP PCR tests, clearance by a healthcare professional, or resolution of symptoms. In the prospective study, mobile phlebotomists collected whole blood, serum and a nasopharyngeal or oropharyngeal swab from each participant. Prospective study participants could optionally give additional blood draws and questionnaires over an approximately 2-month period. Before DNA extraction, blood samples from the prospective study were shipped at room temperature or frozen.

Sequencing used PBMCs or T cells enriched from blood (not recorded which). The origin of this receptor is a man aged 35-49 years who had recovered from COVID-19. The rearranged chain carries TRBV11-2 and TRBJ1-3; 10 bases in between match TRBD1. CDR3 reads: CASSMTGGAGNTIYF. Here is the DNA: TGTGCCAGCAGCATGACAGGGGGCGCCGGAAACACCATATATTTT.